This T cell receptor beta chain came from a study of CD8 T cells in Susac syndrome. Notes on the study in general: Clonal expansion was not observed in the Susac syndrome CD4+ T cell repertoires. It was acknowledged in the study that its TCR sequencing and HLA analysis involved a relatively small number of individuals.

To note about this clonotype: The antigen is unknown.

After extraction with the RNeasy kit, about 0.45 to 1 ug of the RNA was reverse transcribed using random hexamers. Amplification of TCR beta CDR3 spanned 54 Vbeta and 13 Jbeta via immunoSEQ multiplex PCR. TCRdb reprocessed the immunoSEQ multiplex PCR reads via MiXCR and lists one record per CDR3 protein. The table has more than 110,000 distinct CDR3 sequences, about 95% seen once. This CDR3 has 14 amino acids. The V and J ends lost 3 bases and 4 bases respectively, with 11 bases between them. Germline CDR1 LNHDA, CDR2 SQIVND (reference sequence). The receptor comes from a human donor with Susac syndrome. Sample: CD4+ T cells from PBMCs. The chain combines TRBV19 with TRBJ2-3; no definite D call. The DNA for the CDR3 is TGTGCCAGTAGTATTCATCTGGGCTCAGATACGCAGTATTTT. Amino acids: CASSIHLGSDTQYF. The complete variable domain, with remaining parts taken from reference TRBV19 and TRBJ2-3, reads DGGITQSPKYLFRKEGQNVTLSCEQNLNHDAMYWYRQDPGQGLRLIYYSQIVNDFQKGDIAEGYSVSREKKESFPLTVTSAQKNPTAFYLCASSIHLGSDTQYFGPGTRLTVL.